This T cell receptor (beta chain) is from a study of shared T cell receptors in the human thymus. Profiling relied on immunoSEQ multiplex PCR, and the TCRdb table lists in-frame clones only, not all of them. This repertoire shows roughly 710,000 clones, 80% to 90% found once; its top ten account for more than 0.01%. Germline CDR1 is SGHDT and CDR2 is YYEEEE. The CDR3 sequence is 15 residues long. V was trimmed by 3 bases and J by 1 base, leaving 13 bases between them. These data also formed part of another study, on human thymus T cells. As that study records: Each of the donors was a healthy Finnish infant who was undergoing open corrective cardiac surgery for congenital heart defects. Resections obtained during corrective heart surgery supplied the thymus tissue. Repertoires from thymus and blood appeared to show biased V and J gene usage. Thymic repertoires overlap heavily among unrelated individuals, related research has reported.

This TCR came from a girl under three years old with a congenital heart defect. Sequenced sample: thymocytes. V usage is TRBV5-6 and J usage is TRBJ1-2; D uncertain. CDR3 sequence reads: CASSSRREVNYGYTF. CDR3 bases: TGTGCCAGCAGCTCCCGGAGGGAGGTTAACTATGGCTACACCTTC.